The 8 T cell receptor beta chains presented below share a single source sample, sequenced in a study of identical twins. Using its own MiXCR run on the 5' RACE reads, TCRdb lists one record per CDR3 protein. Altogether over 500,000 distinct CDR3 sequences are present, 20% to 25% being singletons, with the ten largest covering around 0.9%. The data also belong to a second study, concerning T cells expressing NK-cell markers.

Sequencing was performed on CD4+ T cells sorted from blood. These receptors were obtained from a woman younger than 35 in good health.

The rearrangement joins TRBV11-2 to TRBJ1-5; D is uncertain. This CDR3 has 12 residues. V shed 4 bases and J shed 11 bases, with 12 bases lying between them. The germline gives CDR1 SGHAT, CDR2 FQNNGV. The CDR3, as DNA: TGTGCCAGCAGCTCCGGAGACGGTGCCCAGCATTTT. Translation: CASSSGDGAQHF. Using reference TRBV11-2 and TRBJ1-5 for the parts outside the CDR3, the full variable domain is EAGVAQSPRYKIIEKRQSVAFWCNPISGHATLYWYQQILGQGPKLLIQFQNNGVVDDSQLPKDRFSAERLKGVDSTLKIQPAKLEDSAVYLCASSSGDGAQHFGDGTRLSIL.

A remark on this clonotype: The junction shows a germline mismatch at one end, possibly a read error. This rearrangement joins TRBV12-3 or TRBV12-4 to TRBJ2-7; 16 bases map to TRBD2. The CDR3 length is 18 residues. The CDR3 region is CTSSLPGTSGRGAYEQYF. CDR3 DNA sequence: TGTACCAGCAGTCTTCCCGGGACTAGCGGGAGGGGAGCCTACGAGCAGTACTTC.

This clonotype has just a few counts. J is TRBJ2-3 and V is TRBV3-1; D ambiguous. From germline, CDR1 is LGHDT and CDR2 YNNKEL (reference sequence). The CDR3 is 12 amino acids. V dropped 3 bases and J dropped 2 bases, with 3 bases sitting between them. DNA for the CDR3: TGTGCCAGCAGCCATCTCACAGATACGCAGTATTTT. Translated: CASSHLTDTQYF.

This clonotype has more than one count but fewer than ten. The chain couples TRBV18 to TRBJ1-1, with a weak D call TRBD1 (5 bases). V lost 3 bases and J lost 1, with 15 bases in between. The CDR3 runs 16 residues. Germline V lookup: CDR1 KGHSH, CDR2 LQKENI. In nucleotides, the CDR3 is TGTGCCAGCTCACCGCACAGGAGTAGGAAGAACACTGAAGCTTTCTTT. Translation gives CASSPHRSRKNTEAFF.

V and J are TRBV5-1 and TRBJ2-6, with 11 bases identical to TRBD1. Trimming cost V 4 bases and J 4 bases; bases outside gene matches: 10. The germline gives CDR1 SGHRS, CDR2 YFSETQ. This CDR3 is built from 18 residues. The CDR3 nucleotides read TGCGCCAGCAGCGTCGGACAGGGGGCTCTGGGAGGGGCCAACGTCCTGACTTTC. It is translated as CASSVGQGALGGANVLTF. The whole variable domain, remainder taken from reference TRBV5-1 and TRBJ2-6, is KAGVTQTPRYLIKTRGQQVTLSCSPISGHRSVSWYQQTPGQGLQFLFEYFSETQRNKGNFPGRFSGRQFSNSRSEMNVSTLELGDSALYLCASSVGQGALGGANVLTFGAGSRLTVL.

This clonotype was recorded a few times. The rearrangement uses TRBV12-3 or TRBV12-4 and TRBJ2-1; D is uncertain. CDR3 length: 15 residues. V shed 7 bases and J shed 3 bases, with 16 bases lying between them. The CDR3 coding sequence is TGTGCCAGCAATCTGGCAAATGTGGGCTACAATGAGCAGTTCTTC. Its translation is CASNLANVGYNEQFF.

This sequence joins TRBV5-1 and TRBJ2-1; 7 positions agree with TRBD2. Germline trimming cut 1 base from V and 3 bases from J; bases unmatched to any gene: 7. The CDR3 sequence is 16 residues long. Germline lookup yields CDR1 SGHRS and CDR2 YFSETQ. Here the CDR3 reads CASSLLWEGLYNEQFF. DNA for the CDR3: TGCGCCAGCAGCTTGTTGTGGGAGGGCCTCTACAATGAGCAGTTCTTC.

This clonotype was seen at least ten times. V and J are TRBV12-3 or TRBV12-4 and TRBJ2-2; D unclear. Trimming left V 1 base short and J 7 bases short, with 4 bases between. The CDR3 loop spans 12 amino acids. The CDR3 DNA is TGTGCCAGCAGTTTAGAAGACGGGGAGCTGTTTTTT. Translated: CASSLEDGELFF.